A single TCR beta chain is shown here with its context. Sequencing templates came from extracted RNA that was reverse transcribed into cDNA. Assay used: immunoSEQ multiplex PCR; TCRdb lists only in-frame clones, some missing. The data hold 200,000 to 250,000 clones, with 64% observed a single time. The sample's treatment: oral pan-JAK inhibitor, 5-10 mg twice daily. This entry is derived from a study of CD8+ T cells in alopecia areata. V lost 0 bases, J lost 1 base, and 1 base stayed unmatched. Germline V CDR1 and CDR2: ENHRY, SYGVKD. This CDR3 spans 15 amino acids. The input for sequencing was CD4+ T cells sorted from blood, taken at week 4, from a patient treated with tofacitinib. The receptor was isolated from a human donor with alopecia areata. The chain joins TRBV10-3 to TRBJ1-1; TRBD1 matches 8 bases. In DNA, the CDR3 is TGTGCCATCAGTGAGTCGGACAGGGAGAACACTGAAGCTTTCTTT. Amino acids: CAISESDRENTEAFF.